This T cell receptor (beta chain) was obtained from a study of blood T cell repertoires in COVID-19. Study summary: Specimens from acute and convalescent COVID-19 originated in the United States, Italy and Spain. PBMCs, B-cell-depleted T cells, or T cells were the source of the cDNA or gDNA that made up the material.

This CDR3 is built from 15 residues. V lost 4 bases to trimming and J lost 6 bases; unmatched junction nucleotides: 6. The germline CDR1 and CDR2 sequences are SGHDN and FVKESK. The protocol was immunoSEQ multiplex PCR, while the TCRdb copy is restricted to in-frame clones and leaves out a portion. The sample lists roughly 300,000 clones; around 88% were seen once. This clone showed up many times. This receptor was obtained from a woman in her forties or fifties with acute or convalescent COVID-19. This chain connects TRBV14 to TRBJ2-7, with 13 nucleotides matching TRBD2. The sample was peripheral blood. The CDR3 is CASSPGLAGVAEQYF. The CDR3 nucleotides read TGTGCCAGCAGCCCCGGACTAGCGGGAGTAGCCGAGCAGTACTTC.